This entry concerns a single T cell receptor beta chain. The entry originates in a study of blood T cell repertoires in COVID-19. Overall study context: Samples taken during acute and convalescent COVID-19 were collected in the United States, Italy and Spain. T cells, B-cell-depleted T cells, or PBMCs provided the cDNA or gDNA that served as material.

The CDR3 has 14 amino acids. V lost 1 base and J 4 bases, leaving 11 bases between the germline ends. Germline lookup yields CDR1 SGHNT and CDR2 YYREEE (reference sequence). Per the original data handling: How many nucleated cells were present was estimated from reference gene primer amplification. The table came from immunoSEQ multiplex PCR; TCRdb's copy has only in-frame clones and leaves some out. Clonal size and the V and J genes are those of that table, whereas D and trimming came from the DNA. The data hold more than 95,000 clones, with 80% to 90% observed a single time. This receptor was taken from a man aged 55 to 70 with acute or convalescent COVID-19. Sequenced sample: peripheral blood. The chain employs TRBV5-4 and TRBJ1-2; D unresolved. CDR3 sequence: CASSLKAVPYGYTF. The CDR3 DNA is TGTGCCAGCAGCTTGAAGGCGGTTCCCTATGGCTACACCTTC.